This T cell receptor beta chain is from a study of Graves' ophthalmopathy and Graves' hyperthyroidism. Amplification of TCR beta CDR3 regions used RNA transcripts. An initial RT-PCR round employing HTBI primers preceded a second-round multiplex PCR. MiXCR, run by TCRdb on the multiplex PCR reads, gives a single entry per CDR3 protein. The sample carries roughly 1.1 million distinct CDR3 sequences, 35% to 40% recorded once. A note on this clonotype: Its antigen remains unknown.

Germline CDR1 reads SQVTM; CDR2 reads ANQGSEA. V lost 6 bases and J lost 7; bases outside the gene matches: 18. The CDR3 consists of 15 residues. The study, taken as a whole, reports: Built on 13 signatures, a model told ophthalmopathy apart from stable hyperthyroidism with about 90% sensitivity and roughly 81% specificity. The study's model predicted ophthalmopathy progression at 70% to 71% sensitivity and about 72% specificity.

The hyperthyroidism patients, aged 18 to 65, had been newly diagnosed, with under 2 months' duration. Patients were diagnosed from clinical symptoms, serum thyroxine, TRAb, thyroid ultrasound and orbital computed tomography. Specimen: peripheral blood or thyroid tissue (not recorded which). This TCR was sampled from an adult man with Graves' hyperthyroidism. The rearrangement joins TRBV29-1 to TRBJ2-7; TRBD2 aligns across 7 bases. In DNA form, the CDR3 reads TGCAGCGTCCACTTGGCGGGAGACCCCTACAATGAGCAGTACTTC. It encodes CSVHLAGDPYNEQYF.